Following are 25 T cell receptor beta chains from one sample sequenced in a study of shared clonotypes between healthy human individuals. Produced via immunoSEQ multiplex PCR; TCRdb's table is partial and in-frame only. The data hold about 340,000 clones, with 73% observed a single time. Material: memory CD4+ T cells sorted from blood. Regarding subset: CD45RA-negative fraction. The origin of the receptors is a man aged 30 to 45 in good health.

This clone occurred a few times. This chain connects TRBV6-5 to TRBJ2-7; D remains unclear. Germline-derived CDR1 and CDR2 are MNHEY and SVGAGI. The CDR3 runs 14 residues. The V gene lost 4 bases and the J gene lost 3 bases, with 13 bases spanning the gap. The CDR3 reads CASSSGPRLYEQYF. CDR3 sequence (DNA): TGTGCCAGCAGTTCCGGGCCCCGTCTCTACGAGCAGTACTTC.

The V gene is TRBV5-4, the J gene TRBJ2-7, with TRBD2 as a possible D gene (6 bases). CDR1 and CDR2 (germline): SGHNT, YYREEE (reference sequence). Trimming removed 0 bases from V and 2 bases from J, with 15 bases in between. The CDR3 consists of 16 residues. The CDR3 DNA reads TGTGCCAGCAGCTTGGCCGGGGGAAAGGGAGCCTACGAGCAGTACTTC. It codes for CASSLAGGKGAYEQYF.

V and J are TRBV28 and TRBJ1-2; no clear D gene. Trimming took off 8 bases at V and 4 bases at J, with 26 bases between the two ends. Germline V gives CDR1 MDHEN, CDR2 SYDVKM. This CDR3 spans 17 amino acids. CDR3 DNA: TGTGCCAGCCGAGATGGGGAGTTTAAACACCGGTCCTATGGCTACACCTTC. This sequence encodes CASRDGEFKHRSYGYTF.

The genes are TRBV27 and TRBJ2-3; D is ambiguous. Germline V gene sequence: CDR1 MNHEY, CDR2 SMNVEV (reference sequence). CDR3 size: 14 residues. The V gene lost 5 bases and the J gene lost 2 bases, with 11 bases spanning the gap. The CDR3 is CASSLNWYTDTQYF. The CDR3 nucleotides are TGTGCCAGCAGTCTAAACTGGTACACAGATACGCAGTATTTT.

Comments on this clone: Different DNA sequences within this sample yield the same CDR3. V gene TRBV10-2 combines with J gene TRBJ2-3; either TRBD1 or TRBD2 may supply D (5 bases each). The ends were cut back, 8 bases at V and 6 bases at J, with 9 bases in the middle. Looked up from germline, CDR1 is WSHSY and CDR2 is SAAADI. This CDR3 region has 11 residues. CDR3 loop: CASGGSDTQYF. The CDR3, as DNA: TGCGCCAGCGGGGGTTCGGATACGCAGTATTTT.

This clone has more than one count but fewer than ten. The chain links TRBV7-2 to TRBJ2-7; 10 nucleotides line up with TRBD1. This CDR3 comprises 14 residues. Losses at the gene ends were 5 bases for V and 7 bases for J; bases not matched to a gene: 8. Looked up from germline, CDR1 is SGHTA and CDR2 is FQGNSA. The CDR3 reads CASSGGQGRREQYF. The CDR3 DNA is TGTGCCAGCAGCGGGGGACAGGGGAGGAGGGAGCAGTACTTC.

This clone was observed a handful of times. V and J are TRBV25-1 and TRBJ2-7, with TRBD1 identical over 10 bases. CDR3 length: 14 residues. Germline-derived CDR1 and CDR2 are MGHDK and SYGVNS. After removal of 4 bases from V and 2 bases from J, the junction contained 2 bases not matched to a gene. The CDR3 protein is CASSVGQGAYEQYF. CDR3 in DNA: TGTGCCAGCAGTGTTGGACAGGGGGCCTACGAGCAGTACTTC.

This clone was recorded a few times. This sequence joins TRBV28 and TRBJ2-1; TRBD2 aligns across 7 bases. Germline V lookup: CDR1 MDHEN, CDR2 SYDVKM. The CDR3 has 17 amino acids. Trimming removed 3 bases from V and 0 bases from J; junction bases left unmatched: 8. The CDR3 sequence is CASSFSVGGSSYNEQFF. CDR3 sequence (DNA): TGTGCCAGCAGTTTTAGTGTGGGAGGGAGCTCCTACAATGAGCAGTTCTTC.

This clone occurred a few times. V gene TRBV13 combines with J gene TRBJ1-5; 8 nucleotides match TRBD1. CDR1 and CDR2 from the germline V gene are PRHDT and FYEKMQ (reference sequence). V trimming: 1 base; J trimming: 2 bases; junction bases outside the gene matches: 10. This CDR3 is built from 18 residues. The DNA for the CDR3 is TGTGCCAGCAGCTTAGATGGCAGGACAGGGAACGGCAATCAGCCCCAGCATTTT. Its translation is CASSLDGRTGNGNQPQHF.

DNA of the CDR3: TGCGCCAGCAGTGCCCACAGCAACAATCAGCCCCAGCATTTT. It is translated as CASSAHSNNQPQHF. This chain uses TRBV10-2 with TRBJ1-5, with D uncertain. The germline V gene encodes CDR1 WSHSY and CDR2 SAAADI. The CDR3 has 14 residues. The germline V and J ends were trimmed by 4 bases and 3 bases, with 10 bases remaining between them.

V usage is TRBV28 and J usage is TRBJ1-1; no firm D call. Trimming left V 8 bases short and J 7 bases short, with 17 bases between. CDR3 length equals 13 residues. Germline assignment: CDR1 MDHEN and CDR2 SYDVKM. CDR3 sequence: CASGRWLNGEAFF. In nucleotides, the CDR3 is TGTGCCAGCGGCCGGTGGCTAAACGGTGAAGCTTTCTTT.

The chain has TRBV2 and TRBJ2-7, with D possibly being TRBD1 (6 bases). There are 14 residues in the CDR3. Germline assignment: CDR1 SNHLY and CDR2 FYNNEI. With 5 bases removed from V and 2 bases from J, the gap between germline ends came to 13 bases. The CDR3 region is CASSITGIPYEQYF. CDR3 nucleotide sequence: TGTGCCAGCAGTATTACAGGGATCCCCTACGAGCAGTACTTC.

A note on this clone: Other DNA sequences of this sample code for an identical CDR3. The CDR3 region is CASSLGLAEQETQYF. The CDR3 nucleotides are TGTGCCAGCAGCTTAGGGCTAGCGGAACAAGAGACCCAGTACTTC. V and J are TRBV7-9 and TRBJ2-5, with TRBD2 identical over 7 bases. The CDR3 totals 15 residues. With 1 base clipped from V and 2 bases from J, the junction kept 4 bases outside the gene matches. Germline CDR1 reads SEHNR; CDR2 reads FQNEAQ (reference sequence).

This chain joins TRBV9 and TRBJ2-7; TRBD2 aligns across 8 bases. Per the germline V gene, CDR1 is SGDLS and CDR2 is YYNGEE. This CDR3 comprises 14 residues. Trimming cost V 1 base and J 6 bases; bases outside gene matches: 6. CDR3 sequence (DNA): TGTGCCAGCAGCGTAACTAGCGGCTACGGCGAGCAGTACTTC. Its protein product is CASSVTSGYGEQYF.

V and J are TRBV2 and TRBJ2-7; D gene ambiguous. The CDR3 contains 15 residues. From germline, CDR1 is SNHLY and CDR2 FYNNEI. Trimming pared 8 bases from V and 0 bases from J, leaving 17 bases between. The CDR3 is CASLRTALSSYEQYF. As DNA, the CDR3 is TGTGCCAGCCTTCGAACAGCACTAAGCTCCTACGAGCAGTACTTC.

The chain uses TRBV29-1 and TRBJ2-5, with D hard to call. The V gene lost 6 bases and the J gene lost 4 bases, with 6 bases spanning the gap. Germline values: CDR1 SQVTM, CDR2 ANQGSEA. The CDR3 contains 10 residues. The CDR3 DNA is TGCAGCGTGCGAATAGAGACCCAGTACTTC. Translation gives CSVRIETQYF.

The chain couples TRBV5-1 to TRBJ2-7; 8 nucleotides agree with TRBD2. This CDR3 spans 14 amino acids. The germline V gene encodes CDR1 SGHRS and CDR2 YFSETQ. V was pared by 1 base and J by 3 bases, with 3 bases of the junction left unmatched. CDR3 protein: CASSLSTSGYEQYF. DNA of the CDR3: TGCGCCAGCAGCTTGTCAACTAGCGGCTACGAGCAGTACTTC. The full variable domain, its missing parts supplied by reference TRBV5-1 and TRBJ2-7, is KAGVTQTPRYLIKTRGQQVTLSCSPISGHRSVSWYQQTPGQGLQFLFEYFSETQRNKGNFPGRFSGRQFSNSRSEMNVSTLELGDSALYLCASSLSTSGYEQYFGPGTRLTVT.

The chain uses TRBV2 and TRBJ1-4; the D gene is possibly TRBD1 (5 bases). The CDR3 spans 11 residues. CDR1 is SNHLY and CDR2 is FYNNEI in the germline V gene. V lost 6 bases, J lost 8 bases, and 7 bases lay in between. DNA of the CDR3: TGTGCCAGCAGGGGGGAAGAAAAACTGTTTTTT. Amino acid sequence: CASRGEEKLFF.

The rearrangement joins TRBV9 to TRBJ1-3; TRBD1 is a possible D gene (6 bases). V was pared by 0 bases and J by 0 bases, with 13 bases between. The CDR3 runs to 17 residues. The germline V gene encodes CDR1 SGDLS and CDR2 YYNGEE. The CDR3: CASSVGGAGDSGNTIYF. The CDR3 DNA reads TGTGCCAGCAGCGTAGGTGGGGCAGGGGACTCTGGAAACACCATATATTTT.

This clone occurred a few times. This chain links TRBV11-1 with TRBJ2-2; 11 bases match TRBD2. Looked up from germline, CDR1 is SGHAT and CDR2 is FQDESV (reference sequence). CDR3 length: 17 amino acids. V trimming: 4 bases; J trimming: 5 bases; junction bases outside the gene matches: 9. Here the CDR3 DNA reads TGTGCCAGCAGCTCCCCTCCTGGACTAGCGGGTACCGGGGAGCTGTTTTTT. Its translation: CASSSPPGLAGTGELFF.

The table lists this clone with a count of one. CDR3 DNA: TGTGCCAGCAGTGATTACAGCACCAAAAACATTCAGTACTTC. Its protein is CASSDYSTKNIQYF. V is TRBV2 and J is TRBJ2-4; D gene ambiguous. Trimming removed 3 bases from V and 2 bases from J, with 8 bases in between. The CDR3 loop spans 14 amino acids. Germline-derived CDR1 and CDR2 are SNHLY and FYNNEI.

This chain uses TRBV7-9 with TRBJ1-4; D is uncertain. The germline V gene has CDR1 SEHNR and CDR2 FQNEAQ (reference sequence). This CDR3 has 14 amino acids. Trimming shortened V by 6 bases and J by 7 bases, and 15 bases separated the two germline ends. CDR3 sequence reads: CASRAIGSGEKLFF. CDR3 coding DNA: TGTGCCAGCAGGGCCATTGGAAGTGGTGAAAAACTGTTTTTT.

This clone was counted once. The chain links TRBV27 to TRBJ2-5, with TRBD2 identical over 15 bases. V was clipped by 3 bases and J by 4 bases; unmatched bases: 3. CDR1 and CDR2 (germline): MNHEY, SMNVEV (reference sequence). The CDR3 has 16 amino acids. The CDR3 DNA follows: TGTGCCAGCAGTTTTCGGACTAGCGGGAGGGGAGAGACCCAGTACTTC. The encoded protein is CASSFRTSGRGETQYF.

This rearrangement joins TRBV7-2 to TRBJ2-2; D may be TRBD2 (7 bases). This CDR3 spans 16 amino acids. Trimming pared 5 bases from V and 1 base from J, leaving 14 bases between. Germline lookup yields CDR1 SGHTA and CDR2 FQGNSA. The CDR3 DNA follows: TGTGCCAGCAGCCCGAGGGGGGGCGAGAACACCGGGGAGCTGTTTTTT. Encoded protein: CASSPRGGENTGELFF.

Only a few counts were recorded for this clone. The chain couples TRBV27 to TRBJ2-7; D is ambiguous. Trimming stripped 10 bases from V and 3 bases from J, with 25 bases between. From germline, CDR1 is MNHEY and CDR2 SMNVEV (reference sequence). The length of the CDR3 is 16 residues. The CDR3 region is CATGPSAVLISYEQYF. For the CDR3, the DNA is TGTGCCACCGGCCCGTCGGCTGTCCTAATTAGCTACGAGCAGTACTTC.